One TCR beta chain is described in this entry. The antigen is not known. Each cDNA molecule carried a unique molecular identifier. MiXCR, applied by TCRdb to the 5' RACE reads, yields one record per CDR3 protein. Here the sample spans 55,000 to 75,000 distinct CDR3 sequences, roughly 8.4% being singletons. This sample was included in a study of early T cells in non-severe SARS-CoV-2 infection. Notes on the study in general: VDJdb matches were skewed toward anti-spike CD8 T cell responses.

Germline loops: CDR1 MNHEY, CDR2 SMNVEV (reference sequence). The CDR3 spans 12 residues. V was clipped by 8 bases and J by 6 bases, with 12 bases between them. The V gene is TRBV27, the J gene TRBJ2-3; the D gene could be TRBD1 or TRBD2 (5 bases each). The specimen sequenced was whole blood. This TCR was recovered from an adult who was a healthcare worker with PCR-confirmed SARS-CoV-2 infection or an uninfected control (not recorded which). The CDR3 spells CASSIGADTQYF. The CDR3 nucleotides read TGTGCCAGCTCCATCGGGGCGGATACGCAGTATTTT.